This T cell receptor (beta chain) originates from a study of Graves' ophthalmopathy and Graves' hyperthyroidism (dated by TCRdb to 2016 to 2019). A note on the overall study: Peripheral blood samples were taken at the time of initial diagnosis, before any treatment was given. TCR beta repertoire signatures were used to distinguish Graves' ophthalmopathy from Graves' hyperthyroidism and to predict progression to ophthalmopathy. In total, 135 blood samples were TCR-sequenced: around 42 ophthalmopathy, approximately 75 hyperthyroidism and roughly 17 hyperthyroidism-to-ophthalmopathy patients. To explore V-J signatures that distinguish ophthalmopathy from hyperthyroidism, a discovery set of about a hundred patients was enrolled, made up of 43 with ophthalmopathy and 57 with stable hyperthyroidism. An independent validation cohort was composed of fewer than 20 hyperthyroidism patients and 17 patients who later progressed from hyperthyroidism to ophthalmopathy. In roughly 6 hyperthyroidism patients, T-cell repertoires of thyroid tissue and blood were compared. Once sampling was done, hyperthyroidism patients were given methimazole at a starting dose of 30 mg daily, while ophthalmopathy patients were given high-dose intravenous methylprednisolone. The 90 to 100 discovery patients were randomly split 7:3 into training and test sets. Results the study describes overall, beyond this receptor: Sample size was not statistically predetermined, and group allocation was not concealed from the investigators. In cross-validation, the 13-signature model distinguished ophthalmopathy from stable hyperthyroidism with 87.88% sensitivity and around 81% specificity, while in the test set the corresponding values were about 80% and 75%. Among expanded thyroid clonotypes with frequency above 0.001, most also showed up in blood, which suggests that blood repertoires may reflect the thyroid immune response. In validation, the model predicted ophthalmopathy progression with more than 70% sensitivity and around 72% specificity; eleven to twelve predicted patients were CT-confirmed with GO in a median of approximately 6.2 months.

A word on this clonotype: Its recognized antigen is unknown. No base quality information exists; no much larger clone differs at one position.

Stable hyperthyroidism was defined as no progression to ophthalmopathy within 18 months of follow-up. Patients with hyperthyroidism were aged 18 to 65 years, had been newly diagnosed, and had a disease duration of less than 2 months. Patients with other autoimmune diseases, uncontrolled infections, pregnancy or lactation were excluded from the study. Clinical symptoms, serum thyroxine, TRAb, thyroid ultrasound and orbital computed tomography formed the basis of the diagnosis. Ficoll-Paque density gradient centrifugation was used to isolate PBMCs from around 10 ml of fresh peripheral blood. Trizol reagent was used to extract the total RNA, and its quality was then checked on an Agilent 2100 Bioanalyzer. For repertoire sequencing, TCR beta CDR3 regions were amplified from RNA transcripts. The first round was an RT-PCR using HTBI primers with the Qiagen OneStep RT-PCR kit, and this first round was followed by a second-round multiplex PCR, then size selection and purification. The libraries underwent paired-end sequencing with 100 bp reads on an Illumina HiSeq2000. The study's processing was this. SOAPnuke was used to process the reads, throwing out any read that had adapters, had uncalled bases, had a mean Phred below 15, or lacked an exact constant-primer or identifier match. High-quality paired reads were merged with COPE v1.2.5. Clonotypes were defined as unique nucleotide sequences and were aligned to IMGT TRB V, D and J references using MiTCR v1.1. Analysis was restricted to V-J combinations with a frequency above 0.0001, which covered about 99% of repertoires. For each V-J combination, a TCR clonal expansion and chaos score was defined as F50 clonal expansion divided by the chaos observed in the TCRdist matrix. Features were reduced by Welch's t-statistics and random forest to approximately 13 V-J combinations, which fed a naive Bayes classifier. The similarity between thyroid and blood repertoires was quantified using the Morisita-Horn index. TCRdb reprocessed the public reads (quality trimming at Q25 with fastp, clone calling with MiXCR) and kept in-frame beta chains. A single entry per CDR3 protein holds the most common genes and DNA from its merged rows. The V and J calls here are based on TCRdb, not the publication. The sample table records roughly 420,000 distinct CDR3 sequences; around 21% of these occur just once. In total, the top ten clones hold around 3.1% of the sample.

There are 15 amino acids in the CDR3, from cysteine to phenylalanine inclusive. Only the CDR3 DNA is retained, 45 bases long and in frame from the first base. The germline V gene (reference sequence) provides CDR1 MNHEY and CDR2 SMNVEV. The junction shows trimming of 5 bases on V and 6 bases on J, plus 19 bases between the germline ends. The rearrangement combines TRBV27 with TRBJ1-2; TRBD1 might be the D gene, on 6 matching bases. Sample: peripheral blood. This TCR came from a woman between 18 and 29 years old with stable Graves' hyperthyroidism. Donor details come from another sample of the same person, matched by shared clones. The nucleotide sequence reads TGTGCCAGCAGTCTATTTCCATCGGGGGGCGATGGCTACACCTTC. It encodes CASSLFPSGGDGYTF.